Here is one T cell receptor beta chain with its context. Its antigen is undetermined. This record belongs to a study of cytomegalovirus exposure and HLA in healthy donors. In the study overall: A later analysis reported the 100 to 150 validation repertoires used the same platform as the approximately 670 first-cohort repertoires.

With 5 bases clipped from V and 2 bases from J, the junction kept 19 bases outside the gene matches. CDR3 size: 19 residues. The V gene's germline CDR1 is LGHNT and CDR2 FRNRAP. Findings and caveats of the study: CMV antigen specificity was confirmed in vitro for a few CMV-associated chains. A subsequent analysis found that TCR clusters from the first cohort also tended to co-occur in the 90 to 150 validation repertoires, with roughly 95% of cluster scores above 0.

Clones were read by immunoSEQ multiplex PCR, and TCRdb kept only the in-frame ones, dropping some. Of roughly 130,000 clones in the sample, roughly 90% were seen once. The source material was PBMCs. The source is a man in his thirties or forties in good health and CMV-seronegative. V usage is TRBV12-5 and J usage is TRBJ2-5, with 8 bases lining up with TRBD1. DNA of the CDR3: TGTGCTAGTGGTCGATCTACAGGGGGAACTCTTCCATTACAAGAGACCCAGTACTTC. Encoded protein: CASGRSTGGTLPLQETQYF.